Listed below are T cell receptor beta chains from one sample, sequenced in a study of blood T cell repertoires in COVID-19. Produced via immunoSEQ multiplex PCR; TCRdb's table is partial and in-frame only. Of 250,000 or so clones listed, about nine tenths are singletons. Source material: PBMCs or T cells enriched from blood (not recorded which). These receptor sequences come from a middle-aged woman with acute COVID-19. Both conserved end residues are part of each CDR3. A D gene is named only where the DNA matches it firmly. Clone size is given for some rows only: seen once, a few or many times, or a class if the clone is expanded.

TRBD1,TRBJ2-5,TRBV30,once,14,TGTGCCTGGAGCTCGGGACAGACCGAAGAGACCCAGTACTTC,CAWSSGQTEETQYF
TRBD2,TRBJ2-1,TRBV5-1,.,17,TGCGCCAGCAGCTTTACGGGAGGGCCTGCAGGGCTCAATGAGCAGTTCTTC,CASSFTGGPAGLNEQFF
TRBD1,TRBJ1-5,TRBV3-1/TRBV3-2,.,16,TGTGCCAGCAGGCCCATGGACAGGGCTCGCAATCAGCCCCAGCATTTT,CASRPMDRARNQPQHF
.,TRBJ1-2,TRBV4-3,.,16,TGCGCCAGCAGCCAAGTAGGTTCCACAGGGAGAAGTGGCTACACCTTC,CASSQVGSTGRSGYTF
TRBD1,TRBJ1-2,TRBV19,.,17,TGTGCCAGTAGTACAACCGGGACAGGGGGCACCCATCGTGGCTACACCTTC,CASSTTGTGGTHRGYTF
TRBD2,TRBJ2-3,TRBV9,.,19,TGTGCCAGCAGCGCCCCCGCCCGACTAGCGGGGGATCGCACAGATACGCAGTATTTT,CASSAPARLAGDRTDTQYF
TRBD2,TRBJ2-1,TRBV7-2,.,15,TGTGCCAGCAGGCTTCTAGCGGGAGCTATGAATGAGCAGTTCTTC,CASRLLAGAMNEQFF
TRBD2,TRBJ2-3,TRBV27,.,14,TGTGCCAGCGGGGGACTAGCAAAAGGGGATACGCAGTATTTT,CASGGLAKGDTQYF
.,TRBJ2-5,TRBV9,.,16,TGTGCCAGCAGCGTAGGTGCAGGGCGTTCCCAAGAGACCCAGTACTTC,CASSVGAGRSQETQYF
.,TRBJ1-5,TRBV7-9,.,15,TGTGCCAGCAGCTTAGGGAGTGGGGCCCGTGCGCCCCAGCATTTT,CASSLGSGARAPQHF
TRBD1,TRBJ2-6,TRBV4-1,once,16,TGCGCCAGCAGCCAGTACCAGGGGGCTGGGGCCAACGTCCTGACTTTC,CASSQYQGAGANVLTF
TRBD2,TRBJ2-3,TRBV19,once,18,TGTGCCAGTAGTATCGGCCTAGCGGGGGGCACTAGCACAGATACGCAGTATTTT,CASSIGLAGGTSTDTQYF
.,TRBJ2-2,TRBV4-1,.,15,TGCGCCAGCAGCCAAACAGGGCTGAACACCGGGGAGCTGTTTTTT,CASSQTGLNTGELFF
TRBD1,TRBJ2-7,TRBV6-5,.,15,TGTGCCAGCTCACAGGGACAGCGCTTCTCCTACGAGCAGTACTTC,CASSQGQRFSYEQYF
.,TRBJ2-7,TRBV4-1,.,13,TGCGCCAGCAGCCAAGGGGGCCACTACGAGCAGTACTTC,CASSQGGHYEQYF
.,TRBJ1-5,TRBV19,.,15,TGTGCCAGTAGCTGGAGGGGAGGGGTGGGTCAGCCCCAGCATTTT,CASSWRGGVGQPQHF
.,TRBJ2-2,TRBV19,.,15,TGTGCCAGTAGTATAGTGAGAGGGCGGACCGGGGAGCTGTTTTTT,CASSIVRGRTGELFF
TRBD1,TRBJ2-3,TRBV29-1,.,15,TGCAGCGTTGAAGGGACAGGGGAAGTCCCAGATACGCAGTATTTT,CSVEGTGEVPDTQYF
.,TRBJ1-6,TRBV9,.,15,TGTGCCAGCAGCCCCCGACAATACGGGGATTCACCCCTCCACTTT,CASSPRQYGDSPLHF
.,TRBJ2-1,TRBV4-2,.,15,TGTGCCAGCAGCCCACTGGCGGGGTTGGGCAATGAGCAGTTCTTC,CASSPLAGLGNEQFF
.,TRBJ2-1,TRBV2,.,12,TGTGCCAGCAAGGGGGACCTCAATGAGCAGTTCTTC,CASKGDLNEQFF
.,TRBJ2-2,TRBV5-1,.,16,TGCGCCAGCAGGTTCGGGGTTGGAACGAACACCGGGGAGCTGTTTTTT,CASRFGVGTNTGELFF
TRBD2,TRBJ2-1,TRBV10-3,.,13,TGTGCCATCAGGGGGCGGGAGAATGATGAGCAGTTCTTC,CAIRGRENDEQFF
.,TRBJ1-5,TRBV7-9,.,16,TGTGCCAGCAGCTTGGGCCTGGGGGCTGGCAATCAGCCCCAGCATTTT,CASSLGLGAGNQPQHF
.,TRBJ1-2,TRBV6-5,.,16,TGTGCCAGCAGTTACTCGTTACCAGATCTCAACTATGGCTACACCTTC,CASSYSLPDLNYGYTF
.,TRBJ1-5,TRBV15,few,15,TGTGCCACCAGCAGAGCCCCCCACGGGGAGGCGCCCCAGCATTTT,CATSRAPHGEAPQHF
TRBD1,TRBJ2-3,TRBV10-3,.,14,TGTGCCATCTCCCAGGACAGGGGGCAAAATACGCAGTATTTT,CAISQDRGQNTQYF
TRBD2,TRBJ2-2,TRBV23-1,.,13,TGCGCCAGGCGGGGGAGGAACACCGGGGAGCTGTTTTTT,CARRGRNTGELFF
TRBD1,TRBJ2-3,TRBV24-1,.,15,TGTGCCACCAGTGTGACAGGGGGCGGTTCAGATACGCAGTATTTT,CATSVTGGGSDTQYF
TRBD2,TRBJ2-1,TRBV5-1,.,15,TGCGCCAGCAGCGAAGGGGGACTAGCCTACAATGAGCAGTTCTTC,CASSEGGLAYNEQFF
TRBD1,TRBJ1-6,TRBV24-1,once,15,TGTGCCACCAGTGACTCAGGACAGGGGAATTCACCCCTCCACTTT,CATSDSGQGNSPLHF
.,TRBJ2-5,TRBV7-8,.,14,TGTGCCAGCAGCCCCTTCCGCGGGTCGGAGACCCAGTACTTC,CASSPFRGSETQYF
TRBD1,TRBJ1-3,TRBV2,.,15,TGTGCCAGCAGGGAGGGGGCACTCACTGGAAACACCATATATTTT,CASREGALTGNTIYF
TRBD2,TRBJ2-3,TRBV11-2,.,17,TGTGCCAGCAGCTTAAGGGATTCGACTAGCGGTACAGATACGCAGTATTTT,CASSLRDSTSGTDTQYF
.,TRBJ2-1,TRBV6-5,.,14,TGTGCCAGCAGTTTTGGACTAACTACAGTTGAGCAGTTCTTC,CASSFGLTTVEQFF
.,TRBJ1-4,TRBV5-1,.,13,TGCGCCAGCAGCTTGGACAAATATGAAAAACTGTTTTTT,CASSLDKYEKLFF
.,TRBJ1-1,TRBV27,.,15,TGTGCCAGCAGTTTATCGGGGGGAGTGAACACTGAAGCTTTCTTT,CASSLSGGVNTEAFF
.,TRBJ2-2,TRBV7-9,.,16,TGTGCCAGCAGCGAGGACTGGGGATCGAACACCGGGGAGCTGTTTTTT,CASSEDWGSNTGELFF
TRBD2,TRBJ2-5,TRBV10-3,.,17,TGTGCCATCAGTGAAACCACTAGCGGGGGGGCCGGAGAGACCCAGTACTTC,CAISETTSGGAGETQYF
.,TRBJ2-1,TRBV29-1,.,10,TGCAGCGTCCAGACTACTGAGCAGTTCTTC,CSVQTTEQFF
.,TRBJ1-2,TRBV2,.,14,TGTGCTATTCAACCCCCCCCGGGACTACGCCCTTGCACCTTC,CAIQPPPGLRPCTF
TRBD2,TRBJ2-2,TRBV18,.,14,TGTGCCAGCTCTTGGACTAGGGACACCGGGGAGCTGTTTTTT,CASSWTRDTGELFF
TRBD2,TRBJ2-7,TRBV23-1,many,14,TGCGCCAGCAGTCCCGGGACTAGCGGGTACGAGCAGTACTTC,CASSPGTSGYEQYF
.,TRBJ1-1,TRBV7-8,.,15,TGTGCCAGCAGGAGGGGAGGAGGGTCGGACACTGAAGCTTTCTTT,CASRRGGGSDTEAFF
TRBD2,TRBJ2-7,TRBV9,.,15,TGTGCCAGCAGCGTTAGCGGGGGGAATCCCTACGAGCAGTACTTC,CASSVSGGNPYEQYF